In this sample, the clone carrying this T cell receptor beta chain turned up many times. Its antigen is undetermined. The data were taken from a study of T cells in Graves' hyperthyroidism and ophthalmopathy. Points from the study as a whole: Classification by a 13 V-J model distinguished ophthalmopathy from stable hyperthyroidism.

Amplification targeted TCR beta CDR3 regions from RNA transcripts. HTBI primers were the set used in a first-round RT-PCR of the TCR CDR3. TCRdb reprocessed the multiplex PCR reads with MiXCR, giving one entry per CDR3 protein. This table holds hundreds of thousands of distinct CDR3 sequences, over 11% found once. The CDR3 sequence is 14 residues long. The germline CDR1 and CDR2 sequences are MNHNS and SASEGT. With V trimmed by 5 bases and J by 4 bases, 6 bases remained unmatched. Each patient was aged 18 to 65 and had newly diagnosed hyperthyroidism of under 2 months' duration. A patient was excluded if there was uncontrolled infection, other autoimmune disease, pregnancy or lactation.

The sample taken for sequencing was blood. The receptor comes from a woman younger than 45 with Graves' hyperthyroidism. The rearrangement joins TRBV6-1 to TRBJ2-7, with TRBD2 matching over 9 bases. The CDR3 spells CASSIAGEEYEQYF. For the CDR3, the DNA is TGTGCCAGCAGTATAGCGGGAGAGGAATACGAGCAGTACTTC.